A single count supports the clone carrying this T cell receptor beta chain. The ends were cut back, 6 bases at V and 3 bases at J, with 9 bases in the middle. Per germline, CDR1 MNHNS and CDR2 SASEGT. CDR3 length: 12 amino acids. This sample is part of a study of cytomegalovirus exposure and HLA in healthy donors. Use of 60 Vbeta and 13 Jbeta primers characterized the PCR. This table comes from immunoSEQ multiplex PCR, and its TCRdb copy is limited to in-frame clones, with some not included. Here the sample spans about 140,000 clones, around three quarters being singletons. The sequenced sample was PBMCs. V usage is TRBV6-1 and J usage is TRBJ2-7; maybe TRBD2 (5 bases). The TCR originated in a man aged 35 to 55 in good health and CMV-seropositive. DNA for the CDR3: TGTGCCAGCAGCCGGGGTAGCTACGAGCAGTACTTC. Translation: CASSRGSYEQYF.